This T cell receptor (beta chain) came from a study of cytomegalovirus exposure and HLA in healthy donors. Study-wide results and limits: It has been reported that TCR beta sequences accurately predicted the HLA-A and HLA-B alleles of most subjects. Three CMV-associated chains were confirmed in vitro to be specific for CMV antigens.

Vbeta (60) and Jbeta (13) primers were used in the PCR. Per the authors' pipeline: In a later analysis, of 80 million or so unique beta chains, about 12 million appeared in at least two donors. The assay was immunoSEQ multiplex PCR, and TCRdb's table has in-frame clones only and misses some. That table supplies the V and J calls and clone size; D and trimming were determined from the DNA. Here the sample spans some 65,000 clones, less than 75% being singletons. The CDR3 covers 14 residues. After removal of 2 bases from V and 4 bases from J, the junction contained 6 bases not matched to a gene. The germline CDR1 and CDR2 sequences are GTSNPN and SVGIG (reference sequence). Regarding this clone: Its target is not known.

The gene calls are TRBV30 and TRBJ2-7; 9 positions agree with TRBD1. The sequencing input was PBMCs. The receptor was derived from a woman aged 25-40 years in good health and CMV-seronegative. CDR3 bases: TGTGCCTGGAGTCCCCGGGACAGGGATTACGAGCAGTACTTC. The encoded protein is CAWSPRDRDYEQYF.